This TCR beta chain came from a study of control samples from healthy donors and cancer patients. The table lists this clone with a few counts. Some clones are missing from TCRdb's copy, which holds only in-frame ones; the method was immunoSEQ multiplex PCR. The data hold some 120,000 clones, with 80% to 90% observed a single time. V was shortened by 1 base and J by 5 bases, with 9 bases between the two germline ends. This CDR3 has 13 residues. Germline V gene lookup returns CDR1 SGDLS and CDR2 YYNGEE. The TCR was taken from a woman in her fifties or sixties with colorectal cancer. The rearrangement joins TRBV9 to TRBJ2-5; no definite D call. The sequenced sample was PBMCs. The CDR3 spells CASSVLDGETQYF. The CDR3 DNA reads TGTGCCAGCAGCGTATTGGACGGGGAGACCCAGTACTTC. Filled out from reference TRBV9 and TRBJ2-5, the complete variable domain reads DSGVTQTPKHLITATGQRVTLRCSPRSGDLSVYWYQQSLDQGLQFLIQYYNGEERAKGNILERFSAQQFPDLHSELNLSSLELGDSALYFCASSVLDGETQYFGPGTRLLVL.